This T cell receptor (beta chain) was found in a study of T cell responses to AZD1222 COVID-19 vaccine. The protocol was immunoSEQ multiplex PCR, while the TCRdb copy is restricted to in-frame clones and leaves out a portion. The sample carries fewer than 200,000 clones, 88% recorded once. The V end lost 0 bases, the J end lost 8 bases, and 13 bases lay between the germline ends. This CDR3 is 14 amino acids long. Germline loops: CDR1 LGHDT, CDR2 YNNKEL (reference sequence). The TCR was taken from an adult who received the AZD1222 COVID-19 vaccine. This chain connects TRBV3-1 (or the pseudogene TRBV3-2) to TRBJ1-2; tentatively, D is TRBD1 (5 bases). The sample consisted of peripheral blood, taken 28 days after the second AZD1222 dose. CDR3 sequence (DNA): TGTGCCAGCAGCCAAGATTACGCGGACATCGGCTACACCTTC. Protein sequence: CASSQDYADIGYTF.